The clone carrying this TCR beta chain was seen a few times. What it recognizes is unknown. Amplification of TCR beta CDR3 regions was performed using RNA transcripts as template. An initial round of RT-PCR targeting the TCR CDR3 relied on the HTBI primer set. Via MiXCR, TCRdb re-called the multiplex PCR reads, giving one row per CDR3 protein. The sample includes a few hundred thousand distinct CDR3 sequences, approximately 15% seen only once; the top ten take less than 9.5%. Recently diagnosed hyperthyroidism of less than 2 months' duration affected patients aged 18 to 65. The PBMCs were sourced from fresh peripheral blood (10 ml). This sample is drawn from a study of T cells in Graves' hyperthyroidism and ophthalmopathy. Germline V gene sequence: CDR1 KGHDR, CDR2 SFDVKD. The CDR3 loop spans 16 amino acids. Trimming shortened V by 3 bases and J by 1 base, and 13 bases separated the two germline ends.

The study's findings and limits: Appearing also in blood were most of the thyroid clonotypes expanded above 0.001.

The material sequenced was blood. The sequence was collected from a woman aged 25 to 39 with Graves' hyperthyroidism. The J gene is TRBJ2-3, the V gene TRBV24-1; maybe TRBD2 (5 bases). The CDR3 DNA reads TGTGCCACCAGTGATACATTAGCGCCAGGCACAGATACGCAGTATTTT. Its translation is CATSDTLAPGTDTQYF.